These T cell receptor beta chains were read from a single sample in a study of cytomegalovirus exposure and HLA in healthy donors. The repertoire was sequenced with immunoSEQ multiplex PCR; TCRdb's copy has only in-frame clones and lacks some. The sample lists 150,000 or so clones, roughly 74% occurring once. The sample comprised PBMCs. These receptors originate from a man younger than 35 in good health and CMV-seronegative. Each CDR3 is given with its conserved first and last residue. The order of the fields is V gene, J gene, clone size, CDR3 protein. Where a row states a size, it is once, few, many or the class of an expanded clone; other rows omit it.

V gene: TRBV13
J gene: TRBJ1-6
clone size: .
CDR3 protein: CASSTLGQGNSPLHF

V gene: TRBV6-1
J gene: TRBJ2-1
clone size: .
CDR3 protein: CASRTGGGYNEQFF

V gene: TRBV5-4
J gene: TRBJ2-2
clone size: .
CDR3 protein: CASSLVGGGRTGELFF

V gene: TRBV6-1
J gene: TRBJ1-5
clone size: few
CDR3 protein: CASSESGGRQPQHF

V gene: TRBV5-1
J gene: TRBJ2-2
clone size: .
CDR3 protein: CASRPTGNTGELFF

V gene: TRBV2
J gene: TRBJ2-2
clone size: .
CDR3 protein: CASSGGGSNTGELFF

V gene: TRBV19
J gene: TRBJ2-6
clone size: .
CDR3 protein: CASSPLLGGRGANGLTF

V gene: TRBV14
J gene: TRBJ2-3
clone size: .
CDR3 protein: CASSQEPTSGYTDTQYF

V gene: TRBV6-5
J gene: TRBJ2-1
clone size: .
CDR3 protein: CASSPYRNEQFF

V gene: TRBV4-1
J gene: TRBJ1-1
clone size: .
CDR3 protein: CASSQDHSETEAFF

V gene: TRBV30
J gene: TRBJ1-6
clone size: .
CDR3 protein: CAWRATGQGISPLHF

V gene: TRBV7-2
J gene: TRBJ2-6
clone size: few
CDR3 protein: CASSSGSGANGLTF

V gene: TRBV13
J gene: TRBJ2-1
clone size: .
CDR3 protein: CASTHPSGLHNEQFF

V gene: TRBV30
J gene: TRBJ1-5
clone size: .
CDR3 protein: CAWSAGREVQPQHF

V gene: TRBV4-1
J gene: TRBJ2-5
clone size: .
CDR3 protein: CASSQDLEARGRTGTQYF

V gene: TRBV30
J gene: .
clone size: .
CDR3 protein: CAWSGPPNSYEQYF

V gene: TRBV27
J gene: TRBJ1-6
clone size: .
CDR3 protein: CASSLSLVWGRGNSPLHF

V gene: TRBV7-9
J gene: TRBJ2-7
clone size: once
CDR3 protein: CASSPRAERGADEQYF

V gene: TRBV7-9
J gene: TRBJ2-1
clone size: .
CDR3 protein: CASSLAAVRDGQFF

V gene: TRBV13
J gene: TRBJ2-7
clone size: .
CDR3 protein: CASSSPGQGSYEQYF

V gene: TRBV4-1
J gene: TRBJ2-2
clone size: .
CDR3 protein: CASSQDRGQGSGTGELFF

V gene: TRBV7-3
J gene: TRBJ2-1
clone size: .
CDR3 protein: CASSPGQGAIYNEQFF

V gene: TRBV11-3
J gene: TRBJ1-2
clone size: once
CDR3 protein: CASPSHSRPGYTF

V gene: TRBV29-1
J gene: TRBJ2-5
clone size: .
CDR3 protein: CSVAGSLPGRTQYF

V gene: TRBV7-7
J gene: TRBJ2-5
clone size: .
CDR3 protein: CASSLNRGRQETQYF

V gene: TRBV5-1
J gene: TRBJ1-5
clone size: .
CDR3 protein: CASSLTGGNQPQHF

V gene: TRBV16
J gene: TRBJ2-1
clone size: few
CDR3 protein: CASSQSIRETYNEQFF

V gene: TRBV15
J gene: TRBJ2-5
clone size: .
CDR3 protein: CATSRGRGPHETQYF

V gene: TRBV6-4
J gene: TRBJ1-1
clone size: .
CDR3 protein: CASSDSEGNTEAFF

V gene: TRBV6-1
J gene: TRBJ1-2
clone size: .
CDR3 protein: CASSQNRGAYGYTF

V gene: TRBV4-1
J gene: TRBJ2-2
clone size: .
CDR3 protein: CASSLAGSNTGELFF

V gene: TRBV2
J gene: TRBJ1-1
clone size: .
CDR3 protein: CASSDGGNNLNTEAFF

V gene: TRBV19
J gene: TRBJ1-5
clone size: .
CDR3 protein: CASSIAGQYQPQHF

V gene: TRBV27
J gene: TRBJ2-1
clone size: .
CDR3 protein: CASRKSGPLGTGASYNEQFF

V gene: TRBV11-2
J gene: TRBJ1-1
clone size: .
CDR3 protein: CASSRTGMNTEAFF

V gene: TRBV15
J gene: TRBJ1-1
clone size: .
CDR3 protein: CATSEFGGAYTEAFF

V gene: TRBV9
J gene: TRBJ1-1
clone size: .
CDR3 protein: CASSPTPTRTEAFF

V gene: TRBV19
J gene: TRBJ2-7
clone size: .
CDR3 protein: CASSLTGAPVYEQYF

V gene: TRBV5-1
J gene: TRBJ1-1
clone size: .
CDR3 protein: CASSYDRGRFRPEAFF

V gene: TRBV29-1
J gene: TRBJ1-2
clone size: .
CDR3 protein: CSVEGKVSGSYGYTF

V gene: TRBV29-1
J gene: TRBJ1-2
clone size: .
CDR3 protein: CSVLWDRASYGDGYTF

V gene: TRBV6-1
J gene: TRBJ1-1
clone size: few
CDR3 protein: CASTQTGGIEAFF

V gene: TRBV18
J gene: TRBJ1-4
clone size: .
CDR3 protein: CASSPGTGASYNEKLFF

V gene: TRBV7-2
J gene: TRBJ1-6
clone size: few
CDR3 protein: CAGSSPAGAINSPLHF

V gene: TRBV30
J gene: TRBJ1-2
clone size: .
CDR3 protein: CAFSWGPYGYTF

V gene: TRBV27
J gene: TRBJ2-5
clone size: .
CDR3 protein: CASSYGTGIFETQYF

V gene: TRBV28
J gene: TRBJ1-1
clone size: .
CDR3 protein: CASSSPGTVLTEAFF

V gene: TRBV9
J gene: TRBJ1-1
clone size: .
CDR3 protein: CASSVQGHTEAFF

V gene: TRBV30
J gene: TRBJ2-7
clone size: .
CDR3 protein: CAWRPGVREQYF

V gene: TRBV7-8
J gene: TRBJ1-2
clone size: .
CDR3 protein: CASSPVGYTF